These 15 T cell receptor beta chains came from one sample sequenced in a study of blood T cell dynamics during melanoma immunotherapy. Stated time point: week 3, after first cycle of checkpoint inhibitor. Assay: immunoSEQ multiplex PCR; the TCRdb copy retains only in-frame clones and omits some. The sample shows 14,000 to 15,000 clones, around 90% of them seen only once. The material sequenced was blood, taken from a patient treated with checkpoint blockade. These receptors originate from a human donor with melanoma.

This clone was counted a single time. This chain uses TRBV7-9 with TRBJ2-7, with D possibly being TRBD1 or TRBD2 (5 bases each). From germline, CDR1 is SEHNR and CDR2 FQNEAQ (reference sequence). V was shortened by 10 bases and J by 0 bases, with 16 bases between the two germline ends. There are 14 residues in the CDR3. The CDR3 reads CATRLGGSSYEQYF. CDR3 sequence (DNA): TGTGCCACCCGGCTTGGGGGTAGCTCCTACGAGCAGTACTTC.

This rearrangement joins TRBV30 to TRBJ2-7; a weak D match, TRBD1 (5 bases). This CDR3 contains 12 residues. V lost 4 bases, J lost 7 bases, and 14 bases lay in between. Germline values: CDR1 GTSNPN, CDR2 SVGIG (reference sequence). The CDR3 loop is CAWMSDSLEQYF. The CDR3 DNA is TGTGCCTGGATGAGTGACAGCCTGGAGCAGTACTTC.

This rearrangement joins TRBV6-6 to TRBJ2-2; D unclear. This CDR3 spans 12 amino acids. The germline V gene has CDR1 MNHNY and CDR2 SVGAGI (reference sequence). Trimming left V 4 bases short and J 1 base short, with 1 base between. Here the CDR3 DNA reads TGTGCCAGCAGTTGGAACACCGGGGAGCTGTTTTTT. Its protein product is CASSWNTGELFF.

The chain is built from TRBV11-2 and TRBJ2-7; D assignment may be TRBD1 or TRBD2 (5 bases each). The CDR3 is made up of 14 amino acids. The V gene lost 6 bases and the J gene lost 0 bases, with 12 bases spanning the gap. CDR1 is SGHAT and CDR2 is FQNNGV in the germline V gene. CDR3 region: CASRTGTASYEQYF. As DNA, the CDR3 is TGTGCCAGCAGGACCGGGACGGCCTCCTACGAGCAGTACTTC.

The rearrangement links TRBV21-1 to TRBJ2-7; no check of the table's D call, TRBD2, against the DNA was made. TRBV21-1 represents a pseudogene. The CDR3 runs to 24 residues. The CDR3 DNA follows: TGTGCCAGCAGCAAAGGGGGACTAGCGGGAGGAGTTAGGGTAGTGGTGCATACCGCACACGAGCAGTACTTC. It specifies CASSKGGLAGGVRVVVHTAHEQYF.

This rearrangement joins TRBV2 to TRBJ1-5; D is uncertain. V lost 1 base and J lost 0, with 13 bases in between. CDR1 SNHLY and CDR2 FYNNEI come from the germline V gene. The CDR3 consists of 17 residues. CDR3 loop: CASSEVGRDYSNQPQHF. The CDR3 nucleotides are TGTGCCAGCAGTGAAGTTGGCAGAGATTATAGCAATCAGCCCCAGCATTTT.

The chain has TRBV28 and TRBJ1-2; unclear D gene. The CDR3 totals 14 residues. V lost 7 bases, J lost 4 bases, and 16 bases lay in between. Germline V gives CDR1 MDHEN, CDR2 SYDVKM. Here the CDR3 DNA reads TGTGCCAGCATTAATACAGAGTCCCTCTATGGCTACACCTTC. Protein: CASINTESLYGYTF.

Written as DNA, the CDR3 is TGTGCCAGCAGCCTCTCAGGGGTAGGCTACGAGCAGTACTTC. Protein sequence: CASSLSGVGYEQYF. This chain joins TRBV11-3 and TRBJ2-7, with D tentatively TRBD1 (6 bases). Trimming stripped 5 bases from V and 3 bases from J, with 14 bases between. Per the germline V gene, CDR1 is SGHNT and CDR2 is YENEEA. The CDR3 covers 14 residues.

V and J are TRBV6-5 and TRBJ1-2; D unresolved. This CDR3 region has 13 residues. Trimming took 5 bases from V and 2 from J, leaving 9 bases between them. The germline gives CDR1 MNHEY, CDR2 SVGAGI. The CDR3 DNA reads TGTGCCAGCAGTCAAGACCTCAACTATGGCTACACCTTC. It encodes CASSQDLNYGYTF.

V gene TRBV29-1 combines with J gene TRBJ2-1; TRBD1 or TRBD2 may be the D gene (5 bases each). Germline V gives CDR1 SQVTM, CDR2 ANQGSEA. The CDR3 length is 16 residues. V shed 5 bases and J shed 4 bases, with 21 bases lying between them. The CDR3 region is CSVSYSQARGYNEQFF. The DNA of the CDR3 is TGCAGCGTTTCCTATTCACAGGCCCGAGGGTACAATGAGCAGTTCTTC.

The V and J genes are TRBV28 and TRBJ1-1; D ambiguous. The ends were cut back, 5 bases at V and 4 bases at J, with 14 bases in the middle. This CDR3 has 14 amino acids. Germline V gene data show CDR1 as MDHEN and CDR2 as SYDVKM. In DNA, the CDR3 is TGTGCCAGCAGTCCCTTTTTCGGAACCACTGAAGCTTTCTTT. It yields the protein CASSPFFGTTEAFF.

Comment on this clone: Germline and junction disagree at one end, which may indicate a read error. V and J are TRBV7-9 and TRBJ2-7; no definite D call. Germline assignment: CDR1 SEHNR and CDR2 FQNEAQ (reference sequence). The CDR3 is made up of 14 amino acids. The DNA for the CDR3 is TGTGCCAGCAGCTTAGCAGGGTACTCCCACGAGCAGTACTTC. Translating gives CASSLAGYSHEQYF.

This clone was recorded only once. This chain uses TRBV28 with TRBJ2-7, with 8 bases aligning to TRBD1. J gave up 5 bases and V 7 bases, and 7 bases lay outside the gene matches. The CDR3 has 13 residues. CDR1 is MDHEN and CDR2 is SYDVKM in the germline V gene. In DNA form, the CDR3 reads TGTGCCAGCAACCGACAGGGGAGCGACGAGCAGTACTTC. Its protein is CASNRQGSDEQYF.

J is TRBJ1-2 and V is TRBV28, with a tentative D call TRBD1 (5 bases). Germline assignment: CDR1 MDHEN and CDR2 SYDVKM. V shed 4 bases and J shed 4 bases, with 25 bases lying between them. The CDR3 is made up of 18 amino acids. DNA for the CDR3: TGTGCCAGCAGTTCCCGAGGGTTAGGCAGGGCCGGGGGCTATGGCTACACCTTC. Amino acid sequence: CASSSRGLGRAGGYGYTF.

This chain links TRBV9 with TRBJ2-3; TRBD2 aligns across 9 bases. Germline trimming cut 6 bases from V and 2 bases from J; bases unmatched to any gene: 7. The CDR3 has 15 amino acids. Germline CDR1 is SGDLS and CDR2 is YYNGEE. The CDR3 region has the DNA TGTGCCAGCACCCTAGCGGGACAACCCACAGATACGCAGTATTTT. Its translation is CASTLAGQPTDTQYF.